The rows below give T cell receptor beta chains drawn from one sample of a study of response to subunit inactivated influenza vaccine. TCRdb used MiXCR to reprocess the RT-PCR reads, holding one entry per CDR3 protein. The profile shows around 520,000 distinct CDR3 sequences, 25% of them singletons. This sample comprised CD4+ T cells sorted from PBMCs, obtained about 5 days after vaccination. These receptor sequences come from a man in his forties or fifties who received an inactivated influenza vaccine. Both conserved end residues are part of each CDR3. A D gene is named only where the DNA matches it firmly. Where a row states a size, it is once, few, many or the class of an expanded clone; other rows omit it.

d_gene: -
len: 18
abundance: -
j_gene: TRBJ2-2
v_gene: TRBV11-2
CDR3nt: TGTGCCAGCAGCTCCCCGCCCGGGACAAGATGGAACACCGGGGAGCTGTTTTTT
CDR3aa: CASSSPPGTRWNTGELFF

d_gene: TRBD2
len: 16
abundance: few
j_gene: TRBJ2-5
v_gene: TRBV6-2/TRBV6-3
CDR3nt: TGTGCCAGCAGCTTCGGACTAGCGGGAGGGAAGGAGACCCAGTACTTC
CDR3aa: CASSFGLAGGKETQYF

d_gene: -
len: 13
abundance: -
j_gene: TRBJ1-5
v_gene: TRBV3-1
CDR3nt: TGTGCCAGCAGCCAAGTCCCCCGAGGTCCCCAGCATTTT
CDR3aa: CASSQVPRGPQHF

d_gene: -
len: 15
abundance: -
j_gene: TRBJ2-3
v_gene: TRBV7-6
CDR3nt: TGTGCCAGCAGCTTAGGTCCCCGCGGCGCAGATACGCAGTATTTT
CDR3aa: CASSLGPRGADTQYF

d_gene: -
len: 14
abundance: -
j_gene: TRBJ1-1
v_gene: TRBV5-8
CDR3nt: TGTGCCAGCCGTCCACTGACAGCAAACACTGAAGCTTTCTTT
CDR3aa: CASRPLTANTEAFF

d_gene: -
len: 13
abundance: many
j_gene: TRBJ1-3
v_gene: TRBV9
CDR3nt: TGTGCCAGCAGCGCCGCCTCCGGAAACACCATATATTTT
CDR3aa: CASSAASGNTIYF

d_gene: TRBD2
len: 19
abundance: once
j_gene: TRBJ2-6
v_gene: TRBV20-1
CDR3nt: TGCAGTGCTAGAGCCCAAATAGCGGGGGGTTTCTCTGGGGCCAACGTCCTGACTTTC
CDR3aa: CSARAQIAGGFSGANVLTF

d_gene: -
len: 15
abundance: -
j_gene: TRBJ1-1
v_gene: TRBV5-1
CDR3nt: TGCGCCAGCAGCTTGGGTCCGGGTCGGGACACTGAAGCTTTCTTT
CDR3aa: CASSLGPGRDTEAFF

d_gene: TRBD1
len: 19
abundance: -
j_gene: TRBJ1-1
v_gene: TRBV5-1
CDR3nt: TGCGCCAGCAATCCTATCGTGGGGACAGGGGGCGAAGGTGTCACTGAAGCTTTCTTT
CDR3aa: CASNPIVGTGGEGVTEAFF

d_gene: TRBD1
len: 16
abundance: few
j_gene: TRBJ2-3
v_gene: TRBV20-1
CDR3nt: TGCAGTGCCGCAAGTACCGGGACAGGGACCACAGATACGCAGTATTTT
CDR3aa: CSAASTGTGTTDTQYF

d_gene: TRBD1
len: 14
abundance: few
j_gene: TRBJ2-7
v_gene: TRBV6-1
CDR3nt: TGTGCCAGCAGCCCCCCCGACAGGGGCTACGAGCAGTACTTC
CDR3aa: CASSPPDRGYEQYF

d_gene: TRBD1
len: 9
abundance: -
j_gene: TRBJ2-7
v_gene: TRBV11-1
CDR3nt: TGTGCCAGCACCGGGACAGATGTCTTC
CDR3aa: CASTGTDVF

d_gene: -
len: 15
abundance: -
j_gene: TRBJ2-5
v_gene: TRBV12-3/TRBV12-4
CDR3nt: TGTGCCAGCAGTTCGTGGACTAGGGGGCAAGAGACCCAGTACTTC
CDR3aa: CASSSWTRGQETQYF

d_gene: -
len: 11
abundance: -
j_gene: TRBJ2-1
v_gene: TRBV12-3/TRBV12-4
CDR3nt: TGTGCCAGCAGTTTAGATTCGGGAGCTCTCTTC
CDR3aa: CASSLDSGALF

d_gene: TRBD2
len: 16
abundance: few
j_gene: TRBJ2-2
v_gene: TRBV7-2
CDR3nt: TGTGCCAGCAGCTGGGTAGCGGGAGTCCACACCGGGGAGCTGTTTTTT
CDR3aa: CASSWVAGVHTGELFF

d_gene: TRBD1
len: 14
abundance: few
j_gene: TRBJ1-1
v_gene: TRBV7-2
CDR3nt: TGTGCCAGCAGTTACCAGGGGGCGAGGACTGAAGCTTTCTTT
CDR3aa: CASSYQGARTEAFF

d_gene: -
len: 14
abundance: few
j_gene: TRBJ1-2
v_gene: TRBV5-1
CDR3nt: TGCGCCAGCAACCCTGGACAGAACCCCTATGGCTACACCTTC
CDR3aa: CASNPGQNPYGYTF

d_gene: -
len: 14
abundance: few
j_gene: TRBJ1-2
v_gene: TRBV6-2/TRBV6-3
CDR3nt: TGTGCCAGCAGTCTGGGACTCTTAAACTATGGCTACACCTTC
CDR3aa: CASSLGLLNYGYTF

d_gene: TRBD1
len: 12
abundance: few
j_gene: TRBJ2-1
v_gene: TRBV10-3
CDR3nt: TGTGCCATCAGGACAGGGGCTGGAGAGCAGTTCTTC
CDR3aa: CAIRTGAGEQFF

d_gene: TRBD1
len: 16
abundance: -
j_gene: TRBJ2-2
v_gene: TRBV4-2
CDR3nt: TGTGCCAGCAGCCAGCGAGGGACAGGTGGGACCGGGGAGCTGTTTTTT
CDR3aa: CASSQRGTGGTGELFF

d_gene: -
len: 14
abundance: -
j_gene: TRBJ2-3
v_gene: TRBV14
CDR3nt: TGTGCCAGCAGCTCGAACAAGAACACAGATACGCAGTATTTT
CDR3aa: CASSSNKNTDTQYF

d_gene: -
len: 12
abundance: many
j_gene: TRBJ1-1
v_gene: TRBV7-9
CDR3nt: TGTGCCAGCAGCTTTGGGCAGGGGGAAGCTTTCTTT
CDR3aa: CASSFGQGEAFF

d_gene: -
len: 18
abundance: few
j_gene: TRBJ2-3
v_gene: TRBV20-1
CDR3nt: TGCAGTGCTAGAGATGTCCCGGGACTGCCTTCTAGCACAGATACGCAGTATTTT
CDR3aa: CSARDVPGLPSSTDTQYF

d_gene: -
len: 16
abundance: once
j_gene: TRBJ1-1
v_gene: TRBV7-9
CDR3nt: TGTGCCAGCAGCTTAGTTGGGGAGGGTTGGTACACTGAAGCTTTCTTT
CDR3aa: CASSLVGEGWYTEAFF

d_gene: TRBD2
len: 15
abundance: -
j_gene: TRBJ2-3
v_gene: TRBV5-1
CDR3nt: TGCGCCAGCAGTCCCCGCGGGGGTTACACAGATACGCAGTATTTT
CDR3aa: CASSPRGGYTDTQYF

d_gene: -
len: 14
abundance: -
j_gene: TRBJ2-2
v_gene: TRBV29-1
CDR3nt: TGCAGCGTTGTATACAGCTTTAACACCGGGGAGCTGTTTTTT
CDR3aa: CSVVYSFNTGELFF

d_gene: TRBD2
len: 15
abundance: -
j_gene: TRBJ2-1
v_gene: TRBV20-1
CDR3nt: TGCAGTGCTAGAGGACTAGCGGGATCCTACAATGAGCAGTTCTTC
CDR3aa: CSARGLAGSYNEQFF

d_gene: TRBD1
len: 17
abundance: -
j_gene: TRBJ2-5
v_gene: TRBV6-1
CDR3nt: TGTGCCAGCAGTGAAGGATACGACAGGGTTGTTCGAGAGACCCAGTACTTC
CDR3aa: CASSEGYDRVVRETQYF

d_gene: -
len: 14
abundance: few
j_gene: TRBJ2-5
v_gene: TRBV7-2
CDR3nt: TGTGCCAGCAGCTTAGTAGCGTACAAAGAGACCCAGTACTTC
CDR3aa: CASSLVAYKETQYF

d_gene: TRBD1
len: 14
abundance: -
j_gene: TRBJ2-5
v_gene: TRBV6-2/TRBV6-3
CDR3nt: TGTGCCAGCAGTAAAACAGGGGCGGGAGAGACCCAGTACTTC
CDR3aa: CASSKTGAGETQYF

d_gene: TRBD2
len: 15
abundance: -
j_gene: TRBJ2-7
v_gene: TRBV20-1
CDR3nt: TGCAGTGCTAGGGTTAGCGGGGGGCCCTCCTACGAGCAGTACTTC
CDR3aa: CSARVSGGPSYEQYF

d_gene: -
len: 14
abundance: few
j_gene: TRBJ2-3
v_gene: TRBV9
CDR3nt: TGTGCCAGCAGCGTAGGCGGGCAGGCAGATACGCAGTATTTT
CDR3aa: CASSVGGQADTQYF

d_gene: -
len: 14
abundance: many
j_gene: TRBJ1-1
v_gene: TRBV20-1
CDR3nt: TGCAGTGCTAGAGGCCCGCGGCGGAACACTGAAGCTTTCTTT
CDR3aa: CSARGPRRNTEAFF

d_gene: TRBD1
len: 16
abundance: -
j_gene: TRBJ1-6
v_gene: TRBV12-3/TRBV12-4
CDR3nt: TGTGCCAGCAGTTCGACGTGGACAGGGGGTAATTCACCCCTCCACTTT
CDR3aa: CASSSTWTGGNSPLHF

d_gene: -
len: 13
abundance: few
j_gene: TRBJ1-4
v_gene: TRBV11-2
CDR3nt: TGTGCCAGCACCGAAAATCGGGATGAAAAACTGTTTTTT
CDR3aa: CASTENRDEKLFF

d_gene: TRBD2
len: 14
abundance: -
j_gene: TRBJ2-5
v_gene: TRBV6-1
CDR3nt: TGTGCCAGCAGAACCGGGACTAGCCGAGAGACCCAGTACTTC
CDR3aa: CASRTGTSRETQYF

d_gene: TRBD1
len: 12
abundance: few
j_gene: TRBJ1-1
v_gene: TRBV20-1
CDR3nt: TGCAGTGCTGCGGGACAGGGTACTGAAGCTTTCTTT
CDR3aa: CSAAGQGTEAFF

d_gene: TRBD1
len: 14
abundance: -
j_gene: TRBJ2-7
v_gene: TRBV6-2/TRBV6-3
CDR3nt: TGTGCCAGCAGAACCCGACAGGGGACGTACGAGCAGTACTTC
CDR3aa: CASRTRQGTYEQYF

d_gene: TRBD1
len: 14
abundance: -
j_gene: TRBJ2-7
v_gene: TRBV3-1
CDR3nt: TGTGCCAGCAGCCCTGGATCAGGGGGCGGCGAGCAGTACTTC
CDR3aa: CASSPGSGGGEQYF

d_gene: TRBD2
len: 15
abundance: -
j_gene: TRBJ2-5
v_gene: TRBV5-1
CDR3nt: TGCGCCAGCAGCTTCGGACTAGCGGAACAAGAGACCCAGTACTTC
CDR3aa: CASSFGLAEQETQYF

d_gene: -
len: 12
abundance: -
j_gene: TRBJ2-3
v_gene: TRBV20-1
CDR3nt: TGCAGTGCTAGTCCAATGGAGAATACGCAGTATTTT
CDR3aa: CSASPMENTQYF

d_gene: -
len: 14
abundance: -
j_gene: TRBJ2-6
v_gene: TRBV10-3
CDR3nt: TGTGCCGCCCAACGGGAATCTGGGGCCAACGTCCTGACTTTC
CDR3aa: CAAQRESGANVLTF

d_gene: -
len: 15
abundance: few
j_gene: TRBJ2-2
v_gene: TRBV7-2
CDR3nt: TGTGCCAGCAGCTTGTATTTGAAGAACACCGGGGAGCTGTTTTTT
CDR3aa: CASSLYLKNTGELFF

d_gene: TRBD2
len: 13
abundance: -
j_gene: TRBJ2-2
v_gene: TRBV29-1
CDR3nt: TGCAGCGTTGAATTTCTAGCGGGAGGGGAGCTGTTTTTT
CDR3aa: CSVEFLAGGELFF

d_gene: -
len: 15
abundance: few
j_gene: TRBJ2-5
v_gene: TRBV20-1
CDR3nt: TGCAGTGCTAGAAATTGGGAAGGAGCCTCAGAGACCCAGTACTTC
CDR3aa: CSARNWEGASETQYF

d_gene: -
len: 13
abundance: few
j_gene: TRBJ2-3
v_gene: TRBV20-1
CDR3nt: TGCAGTGCTGGGGGTGTCCCCACAGATACGCAGTATTTT
CDR3aa: CSAGGVPTDTQYF

d_gene: -
len: 15
abundance: few
j_gene: TRBJ2-5
v_gene: TRBV5-5
CDR3nt: TGTGCCAGCAGCTTGGAGAGAACCAGGGATGAGACCCAGTACTTC
CDR3aa: CASSLERTRDETQYF

d_gene: -
len: 12
abundance: few
j_gene: TRBJ2-7
v_gene: TRBV6-5
CDR3nt: TGTGCCAGCAGTTCCTACCCCCTCGAGCAGTACTTC
CDR3aa: CASSSYPLEQYF

d_gene: -
len: 13
abundance: few
j_gene: TRBJ2-6
v_gene: TRBV20-1
CDR3nt: TGCAGTGCTAGAGGGGCCGAGATTAACGTCCTGACTTTC
CDR3aa: CSARGAEINVLTF

d_gene: TRBD2
len: 15
abundance: -
j_gene: TRBJ2-3
v_gene: TRBV4-3
CDR3nt: TGCGCCAGCAGCCAACAGCGGGGGGGCCCAGATACGCAGTATTTT
CDR3aa: CASSQQRGGPDTQYF

d_gene: -
len: 13
abundance: -
j_gene: TRBJ1-2
v_gene: TRBV10-3
CDR3nt: TGTGCCATCAGTGGGCCAACGGGGAATGGCTACACCTTC
CDR3aa: CAISGPTGNGYTF

d_gene: -
len: 19
abundance: -
j_gene: TRBJ2-7
v_gene: TRBV4-3
CDR3nt: TGCGCCAGCAGCCAAGCCGTCGGCGGGTATACAGGGCTTATCTACGAGCAGTACTTC
CDR3aa: CASSQAVGGYTGLIYEQYF

d_gene: TRBD2
len: 15
abundance: -
j_gene: TRBJ2-5
v_gene: TRBV6-1
CDR3nt: TGTGCCAGCAGAAAACTCGGGGGGGCTGGAGAGACCCAGTACTTC
CDR3aa: CASRKLGGAGETQYF

d_gene: -
len: 15
abundance: -
j_gene: TRBJ2-7
v_gene: TRBV7-2
CDR3nt: TGTGCCAGCAGCGTAGCGGGACAGGGACCCTACGAGCAGTACTTC
CDR3aa: CASSVAGQGPYEQYF

d_gene: -
len: 15
abundance: few
j_gene: TRBJ1-6
v_gene: TRBV20-1
CDR3nt: TGCAGTGCTAGAGCCGGGAGCTCCTATAATTCACCCCTCCACTTT
CDR3aa: CSARAGSSYNSPLHF